This TCR beta chain was retrieved from a study of PD-L1 blockade in urothelial cancer. On the study more broadly: Analysis of the blood was performed 3 weeks (second dose) and 6 weeks after treatment start. Typically, measured as a median, blood samples had roughly 140,000 T cells.

Per the germline V gene, CDR1 is GTSNPN and CDR2 is SVGIG (reference sequence). CDR3 length: 12 amino acids. The germline V and J ends were trimmed by 2 bases and 4 bases, with 9 bases remaining between them. Points from the study as a whole: Below-median pretreatment blood TCR clonality was a predictor of better survival.

As concerns this clone: No antigen is known for it.

Clones were read by immunoSEQ multiplex PCR, and TCRdb kept only the in-frame ones, dropping some. The table has some 80,000 clones, just under 85% seen once. The time point is: pretreatment peripheral blood. Here the sequenced sample was PBMCs, taken around atezolizumab (anti-PD-L1) treatment. This chain joins TRBV30 and TRBJ2-7, with a tentative D call TRBD1 (6 bases). This TCR was sampled from a man aged 40-49 years with urothelial cancer. This chain's CDR3 is CAWSTGIYEQYF. Here the CDR3 DNA reads TGTGCCTGGAGTACAGGGATTTACGAGCAGTACTTC.